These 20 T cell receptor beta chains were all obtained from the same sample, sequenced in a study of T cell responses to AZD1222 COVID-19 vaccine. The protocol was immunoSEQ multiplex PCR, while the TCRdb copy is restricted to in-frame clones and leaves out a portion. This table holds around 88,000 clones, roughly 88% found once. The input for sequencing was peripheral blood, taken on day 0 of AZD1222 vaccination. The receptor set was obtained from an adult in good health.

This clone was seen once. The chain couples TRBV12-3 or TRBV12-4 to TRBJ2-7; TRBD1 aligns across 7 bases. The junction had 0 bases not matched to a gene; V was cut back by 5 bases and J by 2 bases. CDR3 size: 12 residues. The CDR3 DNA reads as TGTGCCAGCAGTGGACAGGCCTACGAGCAGTACTTC. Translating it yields CASSGQAYEQYF.

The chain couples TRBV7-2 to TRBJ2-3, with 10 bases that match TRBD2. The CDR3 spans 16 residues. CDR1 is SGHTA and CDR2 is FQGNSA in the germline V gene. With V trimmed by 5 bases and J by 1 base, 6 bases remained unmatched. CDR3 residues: CASSIVGTSGTDTQYF. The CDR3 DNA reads TGTGCCAGCAGCATTGTTGGGACTAGCGGCACAGATACGCAGTATTTT.

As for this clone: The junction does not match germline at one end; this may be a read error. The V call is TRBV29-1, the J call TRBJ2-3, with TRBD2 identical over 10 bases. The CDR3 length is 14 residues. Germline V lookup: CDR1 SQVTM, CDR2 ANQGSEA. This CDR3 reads CSVEAGGLTDTQYF. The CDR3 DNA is TGCAGCGTGGAAGCGGGAGGGTTGACAGATACGCAGTATTTT.

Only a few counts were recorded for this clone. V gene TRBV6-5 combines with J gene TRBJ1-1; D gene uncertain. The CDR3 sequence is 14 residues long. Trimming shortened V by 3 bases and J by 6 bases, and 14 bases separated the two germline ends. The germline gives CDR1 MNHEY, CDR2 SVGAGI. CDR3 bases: TGTGCCAGCAGTTATGGAACAGCTTTCCCTGAAGCTTTCTTT. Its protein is CASSYGTAFPEAFF.

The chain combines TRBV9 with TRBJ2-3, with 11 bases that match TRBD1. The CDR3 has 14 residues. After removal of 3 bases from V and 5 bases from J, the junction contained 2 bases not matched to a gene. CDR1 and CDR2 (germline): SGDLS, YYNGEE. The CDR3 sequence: CASSAGQGGDTQYF. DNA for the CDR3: TGTGCCAGCAGCGCGGGACAGGGGGGAGATACGCAGTATTTT.

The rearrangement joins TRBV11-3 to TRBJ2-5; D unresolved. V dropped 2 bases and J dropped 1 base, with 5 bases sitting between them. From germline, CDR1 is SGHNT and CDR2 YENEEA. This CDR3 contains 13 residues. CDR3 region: CASSLNFQETQYF. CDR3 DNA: TGTGCCAGCAGCTTAAACTTCCAAGAGACCCAGTACTTC.

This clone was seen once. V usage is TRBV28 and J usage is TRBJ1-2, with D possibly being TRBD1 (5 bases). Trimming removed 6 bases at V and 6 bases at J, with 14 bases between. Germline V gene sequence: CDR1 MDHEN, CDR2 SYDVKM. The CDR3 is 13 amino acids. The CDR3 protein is CASSFTRGDGYTF. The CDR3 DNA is TGTGCCAGCAGCTTTACCCGAGGGGATGGCTACACCTTC.

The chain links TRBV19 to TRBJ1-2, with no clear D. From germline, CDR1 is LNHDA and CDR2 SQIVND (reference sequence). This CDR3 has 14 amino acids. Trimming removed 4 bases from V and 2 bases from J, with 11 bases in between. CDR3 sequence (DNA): TGTGCCAGTAGTACGTTTGGATCAAACTATGGCTACACCTTC. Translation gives CASSTFGSNYGYTF.

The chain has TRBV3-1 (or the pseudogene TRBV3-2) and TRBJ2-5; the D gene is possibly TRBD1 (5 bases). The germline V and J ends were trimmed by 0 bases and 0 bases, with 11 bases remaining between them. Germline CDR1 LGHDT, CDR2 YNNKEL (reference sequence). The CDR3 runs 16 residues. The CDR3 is CASSQERQTYQETQYF. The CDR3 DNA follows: TGTGCCAGCAGCCAAGAGCGACAGACCTACCAAGAGACCCAGTACTTC.

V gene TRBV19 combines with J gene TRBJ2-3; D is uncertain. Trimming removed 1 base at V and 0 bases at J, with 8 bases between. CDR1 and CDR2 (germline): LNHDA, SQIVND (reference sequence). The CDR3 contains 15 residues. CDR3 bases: TGTGCCAGTAGTATAGGGACCATAAGCACAGATACGCAGTATTTT. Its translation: CASSIGTISTDTQYF.

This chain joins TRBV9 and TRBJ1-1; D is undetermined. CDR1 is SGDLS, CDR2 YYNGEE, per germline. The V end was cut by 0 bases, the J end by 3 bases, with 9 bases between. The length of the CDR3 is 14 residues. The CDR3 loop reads CASSVVDSDTEAFF. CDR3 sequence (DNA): TGTGCCAGCAGCGTAGTTGATAGCGACACTGAAGCTTTCTTT.

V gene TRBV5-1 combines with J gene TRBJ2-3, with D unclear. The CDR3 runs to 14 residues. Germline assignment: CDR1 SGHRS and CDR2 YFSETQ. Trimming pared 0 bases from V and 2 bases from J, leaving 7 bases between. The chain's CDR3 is CASSLGLNTDTQYF. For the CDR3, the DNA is TGCGCCAGCAGCTTGGGGCTGAACACAGATACGCAGTATTTT.

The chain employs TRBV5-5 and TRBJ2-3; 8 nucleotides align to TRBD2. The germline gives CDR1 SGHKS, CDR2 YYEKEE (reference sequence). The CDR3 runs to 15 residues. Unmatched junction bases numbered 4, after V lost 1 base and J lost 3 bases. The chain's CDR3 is CASSLRSGRTDTQYF. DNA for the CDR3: TGTGCCAGCAGCTTGAGAAGCGGGAGAACAGATACGCAGTATTTT.

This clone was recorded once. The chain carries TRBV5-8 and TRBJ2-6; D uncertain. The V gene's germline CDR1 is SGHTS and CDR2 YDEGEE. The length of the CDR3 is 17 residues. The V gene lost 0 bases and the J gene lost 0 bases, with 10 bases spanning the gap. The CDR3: CASSLASGYSGANVLTF. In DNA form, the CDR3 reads TGTGCCAGCAGCTTGGCTTCGGGTTACTCTGGGGCCAACGTCCTGACTTTC.

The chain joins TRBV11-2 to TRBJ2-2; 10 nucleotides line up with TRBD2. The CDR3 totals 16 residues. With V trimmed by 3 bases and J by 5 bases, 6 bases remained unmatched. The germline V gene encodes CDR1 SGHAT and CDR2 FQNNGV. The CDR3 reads CASSFLAGESTGELFF. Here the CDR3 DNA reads TGTGCCAGCAGCTTTCTAGCGGGAGAATCGACCGGGGAGCTGTTTTTT.

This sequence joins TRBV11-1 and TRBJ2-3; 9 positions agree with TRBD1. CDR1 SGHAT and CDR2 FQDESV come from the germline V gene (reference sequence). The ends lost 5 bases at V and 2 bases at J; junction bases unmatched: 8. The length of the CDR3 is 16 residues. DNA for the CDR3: TGTGCCAGCAGCCAAGGACAGGGGAGCGCCACAGATACGCAGTATTTT. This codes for CASSQGQGSATDTQYF.

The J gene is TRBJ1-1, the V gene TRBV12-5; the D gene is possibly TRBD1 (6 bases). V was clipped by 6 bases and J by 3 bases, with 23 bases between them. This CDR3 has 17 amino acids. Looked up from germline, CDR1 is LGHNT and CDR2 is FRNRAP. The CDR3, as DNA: TGTGCTAGTGGCCAAAGCAATCCTGACAGGTCGGACACTGAAGCTTTCTTT. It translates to CASGQSNPDRSDTEAFF.

The chain's CDR3 is CASSPLGQGAYEQYF. In DNA, the CDR3 is TGTGCCAGCAGTCCTCTTGGGCAGGGGGCGTACGAGCAGTACTTC. J is TRBJ2-7 and V is TRBV27; TRBD1 agrees at 8 bases. The CDR3 spans 15 residues. J gave up 4 bases and V 5 bases, and 10 bases lay outside the gene matches. Germline CDR1 reads MNHEY; CDR2 reads SMNVEV (reference sequence).

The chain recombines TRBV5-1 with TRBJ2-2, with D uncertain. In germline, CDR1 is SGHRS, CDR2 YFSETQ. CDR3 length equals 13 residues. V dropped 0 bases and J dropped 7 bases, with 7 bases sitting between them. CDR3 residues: CASSLAFSGELFF. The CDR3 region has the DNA TGCGCCAGCAGCTTGGCCTTCAGCGGGGAGCTGTTTTTT.

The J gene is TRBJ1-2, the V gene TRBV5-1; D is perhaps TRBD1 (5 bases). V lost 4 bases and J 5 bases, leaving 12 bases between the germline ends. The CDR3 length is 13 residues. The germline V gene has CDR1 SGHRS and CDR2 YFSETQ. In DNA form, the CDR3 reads TGCGCCAGCAGCCCCGACAGCTTTTATGGCTACACCTTC. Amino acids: CASSPDSFYGYTF.